A selection of T cell receptor beta chains follows, all from one sample in a study of CD8 T cells in Susac syndrome. TCRdb reprocessed the immunoSEQ multiplex PCR reads with MiXCR, giving one entry per CDR3 protein. The repertoire consists of roughly 110,000 distinct CDR3 sequences, with approximately 93% occurring once and the leading ten covering over 0.35%. The sample was CD8+ T cells from PBMCs. These receptors came from a human donor with Susac syndrome. The CDR3 runs from the conserved cysteine through the conserved F or W. A D gene is named only where the DNA matches it firmly. Only some rows state a clone size, as once, few, many or a class for expanded clones.

J gene: TRBJ2-1
D gene: -
clone size: -
V gene: TRBV7-2
CDR3 DNA: TGTGCCAGCAGTCCCCAGACGGGAAATGAGCAGTTCTTC
CDR3 protein: CASSPQTGNEQFF

J gene: TRBJ2-1
D gene: -
clone size: -
V gene: TRBV4-3
CDR3 DNA: TGCGCCAGCAGCCAAGGGACATGGGGCTCCTACAATGAGCAGTTCTTC
CDR3 protein: CASSQGTWGSYNEQFF

J gene: TRBJ2-3
D gene: -
clone size: -
V gene: TRBV9
CDR3 DNA: TGTGCCAGCAACGCCCCATTTACAGATACGCAGTATTTT
CDR3 protein: CASNAPFTDTQYF

J gene: TRBJ2-5
D gene: -
clone size: -
V gene: TRBV5-6
CDR3 DNA: TGTGCCAGCAGCCATACAAACGTGGGGGAGACCCAGTACTTC
CDR3 protein: CASSHTNVGETQYF

J gene: TRBJ1-4
D gene: TRBD1
clone size: -
V gene: TRBV5-1
CDR3 DNA: TGCGCCAGCAGCTTGGACGGACAGGGCTGGACTAATGAAAAACTGTTTTTT
CDR3 protein: CASSLDGQGWTNEKLFF

J gene: TRBJ2-1
D gene: -
clone size: once
V gene: TRBV7-9
CDR3 DNA: TGTGCCAGCACCCCAGGAGGGGAGCAGTTCTTC
CDR3 protein: CASTPGGEQFF

J gene: TRBJ2-2
D gene: TRBD2
clone size: -
V gene: TRBV15
CDR3 DNA: TGTGCCACCAGCGTCCGCGGGAGCACCGGGGAGCTGTTTTTT
CDR3 protein: CATSVRGSTGELFF

J gene: TRBJ2-5
D gene: -
clone size: -
V gene: TRBV6-5
CDR3 DNA: TGTGCCAGCAGCTCCGGAGGCTCCCTACAAGAGACCCAGTACTTC
CDR3 protein: CASSSGGSLQETQYF

J gene: TRBJ2-1
D gene: -
clone size: -
V gene: TRBV20-1
CDR3 DNA: TGCAGTGCTACCGAGACGGGTCCCTACAATGAGCAGTTCTTC
CDR3 protein: CSATETGPYNEQFF

J gene: TRBJ1-3
D gene: -
clone size: -
V gene: TRBV11-2
CDR3 DNA: TGTGCCAGCAGCTTCGAAGGGATCGGAAACACCATATATTTT
CDR3 protein: CASSFEGIGNTIYF

J gene: TRBJ1-1
D gene: -
clone size: -
V gene: TRBV7-9
CDR3 DNA: TGTGCCAGCAGCCCCAATGTGTTAAAAGCTTTCTTT
CDR3 protein: CASSPNVLKAFF

J gene: TRBJ2-2
D gene: -
clone size: once
V gene: TRBV9
CDR3 DNA: TGTGCCAGCAGCGTAGGTTGGACCGGGGAGCTGTTTTTT
CDR3 protein: CASSVGWTGELFF

J gene: TRBJ1-2
D gene: -
clone size: -
V gene: TRBV19
CDR3 DNA: TGTGCCAGTAGTACTGACAGCGTCGGGGCCTATGGCTACACCTTC
CDR3 protein: CASSTDSVGAYGYTF

J gene: TRBJ2-1
D gene: -
clone size: -
V gene: TRBV10-2
CDR3 DNA: TGCGCCAGCCTAGACAGGCCCCCCGATGAGCAGTTCTTC
CDR3 protein: CASLDRPPDEQFF

J gene: TRBJ1-1
D gene: -
clone size: once
V gene: TRBV20-1
CDR3 DNA: TGCAGTGCTAGAGATCTTGTTTTTTCTGAAGCTTTCTTT
CDR3 protein: CSARDLVFSEAFF

J gene: TRBJ2-5
D gene: -
clone size: -
V gene: TRBV9
CDR3 DNA: TGTGCCAGCAGCGGGCTTGGGGGGGGGCCCCAAGAGACCCAGTACTTC
CDR3 protein: CASSGLGGGPQETQYF

J gene: TRBJ1-1
D gene: -
clone size: -
V gene: TRBV12-5
CDR3 DNA: TGTGCTAGTGGCCACGGGTCTTTGAACACTGAAGCTTTCTTT
CDR3 protein: CASGHGSLNTEAFF

J gene: TRBJ1-5
D gene: -
clone size: -
V gene: TRBV2
CDR3 DNA: TGTGCCAGCACCCTATCACCTAGGGGGAACCAGCCCCAGCATTTT
CDR3 protein: CASTLSPRGNQPQHF

J gene: TRBJ2-3
D gene: -
clone size: -
V gene: TRBV6-6
CDR3 DNA: TGTGCCAGCATAACCTGGGCGGGGCCTGAGGTAAATACGCAGTATTTT
CDR3 protein: CASITWAGPEVNTQYF

J gene: TRBJ1-5
D gene: -
clone size: -
V gene: TRBV9
CDR3 DNA: TGTGCCAGCAGCCCCGGGGGGGCTAGCAATCAGCCCCAGCATTTT
CDR3 protein: CASSPGGASNQPQHF

J gene: TRBJ2-2
D gene: TRBD1
clone size: few
V gene: TRBV29-1
CDR3 DNA: TGCAGCGTCGGGACAGGGACGGGCGGGGAGCTGTTTTTT
CDR3 protein: CSVGTGTGGELFF

J gene: TRBJ1-1
D gene: -
clone size: -
V gene: TRBV9
CDR3 DNA: TGTGCCAGCAGCGCGACAGGGAACACTGAAGCTTTCTTT
CDR3 protein: CASSATGNTEAFF

J gene: TRBJ2-3
D gene: -
clone size: -
V gene: TRBV3-1
CDR3 DNA: TGTGCCAGCAGCCAAGATGCAGGCCTAATAGATACGCAGTATTTT
CDR3 protein: CASSQDAGLIDTQYF

J gene: TRBJ2-7
D gene: -
clone size: -
V gene: TRBV9
CDR3 DNA: TGTGCCAGCAGCGCGGGAGGCAGGGGGGATGAGCAGTACTTC
CDR3 protein: CASSAGGRGDEQYF

J gene: TRBJ2-3
D gene: -
clone size: -
V gene: TRBV6-5
CDR3 DNA: TGTGCCAGCAGTTACTCGGTGGAGGGCTCCGCAGATACGCAGTATTTT
CDR3 protein: CASSYSVEGSADTQYF

J gene: TRBJ2-5
D gene: -
clone size: -
V gene: TRBV3-1
CDR3 DNA: TGTGCCAGCAGCCCGTTCCCACCCCAAGAGACCCAGTACTTC
CDR3 protein: CASSPFPPQETQYF

J gene: TRBJ2-2
D gene: -
clone size: -
V gene: TRBV12-3/TRBV12-4
CDR3 DNA: TGTGCCAGCACCTTCGTGGCCGGGGAGCTGTTTTTT
CDR3 protein: CASTFVAGELFF

J gene: TRBJ2-1
D gene: -
clone size: once
V gene: TRBV5-4
CDR3 DNA: TGTGCCAGCAGGTCTAGCTCCTACAATGAGCAGTTCTTC
CDR3 protein: CASRSSSYNEQFF

J gene: TRBJ2-7
D gene: -
clone size: -
V gene: TRBV20-1
CDR3 DNA: TGCAGTGCTAGAGGAGAGTGGAGGCTCTACGAGCAGTACTTC
CDR3 protein: CSARGEWRLYEQYF

J gene: TRBJ2-7
D gene: -
clone size: -
V gene: TRBV12-5
CDR3 DNA: TGTGCTAGTGGTTTGAAAAGTTACGAGCAGTACTTC
CDR3 protein: CASGLKSYEQYF